This TCR beta chain is drawn from a study of identical twins. The study's findings and limits: Twins shared beta out-of-frame sequences in excess, but this excess was weaker.

As regards this clonotype: The antigen is unknown.

TCRdb processed the 5' RACE reads anew with MiXCR; each CDR3 protein has one entry. The sample carries 420,000 or so distinct CDR3 sequences, less than 20% recorded once. The CDR3 has 14 residues. CDR1 and CDR2 from the germline V gene are MDHEN and SYDVKM. The V gene end was trimmed by 11 bases and the J gene end by 2 bases; junction bases not matched to a gene: 9. The chain links TRBV28 to TRBJ2-3; 8 bases are a match to TRBD2. Sequencing used naive T cells sorted from blood. The sequence was obtained from a man aged 45-65 years in good health. The CDR3 sequence: CAADRGGYTDTQYF. The DNA of the CDR3 is TGTGCCGCAGATCGGGGGGGATACACAGATACGCAGTATTTT.